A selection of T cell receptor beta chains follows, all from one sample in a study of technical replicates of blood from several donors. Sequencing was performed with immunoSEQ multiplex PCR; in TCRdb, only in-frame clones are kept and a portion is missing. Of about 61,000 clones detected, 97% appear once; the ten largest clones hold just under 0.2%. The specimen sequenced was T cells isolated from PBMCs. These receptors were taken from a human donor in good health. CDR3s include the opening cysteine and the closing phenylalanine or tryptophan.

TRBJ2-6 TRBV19 CASSGTGGSGANVLTF
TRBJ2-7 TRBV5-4 CASSLEGGDEQYF
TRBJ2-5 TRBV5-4 CASSLGAGLAGAQYF
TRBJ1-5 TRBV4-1 CASSLAKGGQPQHF
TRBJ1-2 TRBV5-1 CASRQGPDSVYGYTF
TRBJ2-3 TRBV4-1 CASSQETRIDTQYF
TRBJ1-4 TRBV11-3 CASSPRRGIGATNEKLFF
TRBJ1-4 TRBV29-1 CSVVLGGRGEKLFF
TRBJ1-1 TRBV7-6 CASSLVKSSTEAFF
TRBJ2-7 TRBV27 CASSLSIRGGAPYEQYF
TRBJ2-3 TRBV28 CASSSTGQGAGGQYF
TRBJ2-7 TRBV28 CASSLDRSPQYF
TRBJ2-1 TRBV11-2 CASSLAVEYNEQFF
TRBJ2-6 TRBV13 CASAKRTGANVLTF
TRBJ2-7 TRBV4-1 CASSQGASGSYEQYF
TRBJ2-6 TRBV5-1 CASSSDRAGANVLTF
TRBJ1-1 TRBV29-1 CSVPGQLNTEAFF
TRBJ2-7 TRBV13 CASSSRQASYEQYF
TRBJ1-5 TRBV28 CASSSWDMGLNGNQPQHF
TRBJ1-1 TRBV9 CASSPHYRDTEAFF
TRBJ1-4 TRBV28 CASSSGQENEKLFF
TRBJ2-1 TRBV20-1 CSANRYNEQFF